Listed here is a single TCR beta chain. What it binds is unknown. The data were obtained in a study of OX40 agonist ivuxolimab in advanced cancers. At the level of the study: Patients received the agonistic anti-OX40 (CD134) antibody ivuxolimab. Administration of intravenous ivuxolimab to patients occurred every 2 weeks at 0.01 to 10 mg/kg. The study's findings and limits: On average, CD8+ T cells showed a greater number of expanded clones than CD4+.

From germline, CDR1 is SGHTA and CDR2 FQGNSA. V trimming: 3 bases; J trimming: 3 bases; junction bases outside the gene matches: 2. The CDR3 is made up of 15 amino acids. Sequencing was performed with immunoSEQ multiplex PCR; in TCRdb, only in-frame clones are kept and a portion is missing. Here the sample spans 55,000 to 60,000 clones, less than 90% being singletons. The TCR sequence derives from an adult with an advanced solid tumor such as melanoma, head and neck, liver or kidney cancer. The sample in question was CD4+ or CD8+ T cells sorted from blood, obtained in a trial of the OX40 agonist ivuxolimab. V usage is TRBV7-2 and J usage is TRBJ2-2, with TRBD1 matching 9 bases. CDR3 residues: CASSFRTGDTGELFF. The CDR3 coding sequence is TGTGCCAGCAGCTTTAGGACAGGGGACACCGGGGAGCTGTTTTTT.